Given below is one TCR beta chain in context. What it binds is unknown. These data come from a study of T cell repertoires and HLA-DP antigens. Between the trimmed V and J ends, which lost 3 bases and 0 bases, there was a span of 15 bases. Germline CDR1 and CDR2: SGHAT and FQNNGV. This CDR3 has 17 residues. CD4+ T cells were isolated untouched, about 98% pure. TCRdb keeps only in-frame clones here, not all; method: immunoSEQ multiplex PCR. Of some 110,000 clones in the sample, nearly 95% were seen once. This chain connects TRBV11-2 to TRBJ1-3; D is undetermined. This TCR came from a woman between 18 and 29 years old in good health and CMV-seronegative. The specimen was CD4+ T cells from PBMCs. The CDR3 DNA follows: TGTGCCAGCAGCTTTGAAGGGAAGGGCGCCTCTGGAAACACCATATATTTT. Translation gives CASSFEGKGASGNTIYF.